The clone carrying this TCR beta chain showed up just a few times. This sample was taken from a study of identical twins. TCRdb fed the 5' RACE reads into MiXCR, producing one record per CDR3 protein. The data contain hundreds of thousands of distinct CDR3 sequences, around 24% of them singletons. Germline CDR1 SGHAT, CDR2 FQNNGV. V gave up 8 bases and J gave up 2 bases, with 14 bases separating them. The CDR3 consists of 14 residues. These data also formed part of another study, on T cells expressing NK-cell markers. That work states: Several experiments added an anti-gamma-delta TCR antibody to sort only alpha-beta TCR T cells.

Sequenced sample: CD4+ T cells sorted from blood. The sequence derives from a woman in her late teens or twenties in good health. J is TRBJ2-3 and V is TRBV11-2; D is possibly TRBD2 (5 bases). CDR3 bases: TGTGCCAGCGCCCCCCGGGAAAACACAGATACGCAGTATTTT. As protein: CASAPRENTDTQYF.